These T cell receptor beta chains were read from a single sample in a study of T cells after somatic rescue of genetic block. This table comes from immunoSEQ multiplex PCR, and its TCRdb copy is limited to in-frame clones, with some not included. This table holds 80,000 to 90,000 clones, around 89% found once. The sample was peripheral blood mononuclear cells (PBMCs). The receptor set was obtained from a woman aged 18-29 years. The CDR3 runs from the conserved cysteine through the conserved F or W. Clone sizes are given selectively: once, few, many, or a class where the clone is expanded.

v_gene	abundance	j_gene	CDR3aa
TRBV10-3	NA	TRBJ2-3	CAISEPQDSSLFTDTQYF
TRBV4-3	NA	TRBJ1-1	CASSQDGGGITEAFF
TRBV27	NA	TRBJ1-4	CASSFSYNEKLFF
TRBV28	few	TRBJ1-1	CASSLISGDSRSF
TRBV27	NA	TRBJ1-5	CATCRWIGQPQHF
TRBV29-1	NA	TRBJ1-2	CSVEGLANF
TRBV15	NA	TRBJ2-1	CATSSRDRPPIEQFF
TRBV7-9	NA	TRBJ2-7	CASSPPRLGQGASGHEQYF
TRBV5-1	NA	TRBJ2-7	CASSLGLAGGPSSYEQYF
TRBV7-2	NA	TRBJ2-7	CASSGGQGAYEQYF
TRBV12-5	once	TRBJ2-2	CASGLVGLPTGELFF
TRBV18	NA	TRBJ1-3	CASSPARGHSGNTIYF
TRBV4-3	NA	TRBJ2-4	CASSQSRLARNIQYF
TRBV6-5	NA	TRBJ1-5	CASSLQGAEPQHF
TRBV5-1	NA	TRBJ2-2	CASGPYGPNTGELFF
TRBV5-1	NA	TRBJ2-1	CASSTGTGTGNNEQFF
TRBV28	once	TRBJ1-1	CASSTRDRGAEAFF
TRBV27	NA	TRBJ2-2	CASSRGGGRSAGELFF
TRBV6-4	few	TRBJ2-3	CASSAASGGSADTQYF
TRBV28	NA	TRBJ2-5	CASSLEGGMGQQYF
TRBV2	NA	TRBJ2-5	CAGGQERGEQYF
TRBV9	NA	TRBJ1-5	CASSVGDSISNQPQHF
TRBV4-3	NA	TRBJ1-2	CASSQDRTRDYGYTF
TRBV21-1	NA	TRBJ1-1	CASSPRVPPGAEAFF
TRBV12-5	few	TRBJ1-1	CASARLDNTEAFF
TRBV19	few	TRBJ1-2	CASSIDVRIYGYTF